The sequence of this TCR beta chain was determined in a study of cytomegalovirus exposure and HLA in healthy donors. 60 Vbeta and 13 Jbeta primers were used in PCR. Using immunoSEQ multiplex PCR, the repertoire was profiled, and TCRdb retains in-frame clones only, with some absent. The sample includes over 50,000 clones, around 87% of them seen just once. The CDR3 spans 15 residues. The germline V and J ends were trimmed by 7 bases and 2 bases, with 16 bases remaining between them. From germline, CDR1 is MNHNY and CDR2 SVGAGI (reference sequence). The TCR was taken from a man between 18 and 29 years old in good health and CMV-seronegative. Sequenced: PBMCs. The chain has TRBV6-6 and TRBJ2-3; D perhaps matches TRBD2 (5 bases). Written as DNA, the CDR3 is TGTGCCAGCACGGTCCTGTCGGGGTACACAGATACGCAGTATTTT. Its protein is CASTVLSGYTDTQYF.